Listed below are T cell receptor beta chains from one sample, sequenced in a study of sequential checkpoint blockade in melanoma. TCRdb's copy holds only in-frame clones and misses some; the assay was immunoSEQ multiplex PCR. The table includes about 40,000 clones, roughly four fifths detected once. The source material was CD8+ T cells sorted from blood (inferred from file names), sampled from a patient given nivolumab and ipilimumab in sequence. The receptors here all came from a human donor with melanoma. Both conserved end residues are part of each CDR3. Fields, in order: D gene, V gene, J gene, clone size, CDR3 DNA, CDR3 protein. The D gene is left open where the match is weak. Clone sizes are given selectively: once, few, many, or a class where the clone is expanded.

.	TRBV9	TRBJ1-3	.	TGTGCCAGCAGCCCCTCGGGGACACAGTCCTCTGGAAACACCATATATTTT	CASSPSGTQSSGNTIYF
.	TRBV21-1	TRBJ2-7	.	TGTGCCAGCAGACCGTGCATAGCTACCGTGTTAGACGAGCAGTACTTC	CASRPCIATVLDEQYF
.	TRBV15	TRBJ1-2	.	TGTGCCACCGGCAGAGAAGAGGGCGACTTCCATGGCTACACCTTC	CATGREEGDFHGYTF
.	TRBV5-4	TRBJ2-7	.	TGTGCCAGCAGCTTGGCCAGCGGCCTTTCCTACGAGCAGTACTTC	CASSLASGLSYEQYF
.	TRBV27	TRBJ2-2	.	TGTGCCAGCAGTTTCACGGGCACCGGGGAGCTGTTTTTT	CASSFTGTGELFF
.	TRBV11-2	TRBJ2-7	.	TGTGCCAGCAGCTTAGGGGGCCCAAGCGTCTACGAGCAGTACTTC	CASSLGGPSVYEQYF
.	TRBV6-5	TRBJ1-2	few	TGTGCCAGCAGTTACTCGGGGGGTGGCTACACCTTC	CASSYSGGGYTF
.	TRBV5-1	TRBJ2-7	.	TGCGCCAGCAGTCTCTTTGGGGGCGGCGCCTACGAGCAGTACTTC	CASSLFGGGAYEQYF
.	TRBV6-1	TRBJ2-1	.	TGTGCCAGCAGTGATTCTGTTCTCCGACAGGCATCCTACAATGAGCAGTTCTTC	CASSDSVLRQASYNEQFF
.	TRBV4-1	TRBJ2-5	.	TGCGCCAGCAGCCCAGGACACCTCCAAGAGACCCAGTACTTC	CASSPGHLQETQYF
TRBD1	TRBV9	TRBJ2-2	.	TGTGCCAGCAGCGTAGGGTCGGGACAGTCTGACACCGGGGAGCTGTTTTTT	CASSVGSGQSDTGELFF
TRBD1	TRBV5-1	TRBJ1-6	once	TGCGCCAGTCAAGAATTCGTGGGGACAGGAGATTCACCCCTCCACTTT	CASQEFVGTGDSPLHF
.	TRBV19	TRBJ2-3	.	TGTGCCAGTAGCTTCATAGGGGGTAGAGATACGCAGTATTTT	CASSFIGGRDTQYF
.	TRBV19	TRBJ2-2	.	TGTGCCAGTAAGTTGGTGAGCACCGGGGAGCTGTTTTTT	CASKLVSTGELFF
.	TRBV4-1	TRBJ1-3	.	TGCGCCAGCAGCCACTTACAGGGCGCTGGAAACACCATATATTTT	CASSHLQGAGNTIYF
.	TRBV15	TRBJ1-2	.	TGTGCCACCAGCGATCCCGAGGGCTATGGCTACACCTTC	CATSDPEGYGYTF
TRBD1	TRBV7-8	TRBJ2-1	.	TGTGCCAGCAGCAAACCGACAGGGATTAATGAGCAGTTCTTC	CASSKPTGINEQFF
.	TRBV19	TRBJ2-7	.	TGTGCCAGTAGTAAGCGCAAAGACTACGAGCAGTACTTC	CASSKRKDYEQYF
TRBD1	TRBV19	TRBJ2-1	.	TGTGCCAGTTCCACGGGACAGGGGGCACATGAGCAGTTCTTC	CASSTGQGAHEQFF
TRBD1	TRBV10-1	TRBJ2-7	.	TGCGCCAGCAGTCGGGACAGGAACTACGAGCAGTACTTC	CASSRDRNYEQYF
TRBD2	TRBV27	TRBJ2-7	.	TGTGCCAGCAGGCCCGGGACTAGTAATTACGAGCAGTACTTC	CASRPGTSNYEQYF
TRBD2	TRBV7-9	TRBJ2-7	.	TGTGCCAGTCAACCGGCGGGGGGCTACGAGCAGTACTTC	CASQPAGGYEQYF
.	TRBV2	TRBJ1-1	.	TGTGCCAGCAGTGAACGGGGGGCGAGCACTGAAGCTTTCTTT	CASSERGASTEAFF
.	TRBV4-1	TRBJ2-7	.	TGCGCCAGCAGCCAAGTCGTGGGTACGTCAGGCGAGCAGTACTTC	CASSQVVGTSGEQYF
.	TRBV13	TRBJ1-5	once	TGTGCCAGCAGCTTAGGGGGCTATCAGCCCCAGCATTTT	CASSLGGYQPQHF
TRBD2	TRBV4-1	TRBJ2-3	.	TGCGCCAGCAGCCAAGATTACCGGGGGGGGCCGGGAGATACGCAGTATTTT	CASSQDYRGGPGDTQYF
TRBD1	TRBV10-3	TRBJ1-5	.	TGTGCCATCAGTGAGCTCTGGACAGGGCCCTATCAGCCCCAGCATTTT	CAISELWTGPYQPQHF
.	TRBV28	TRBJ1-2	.	TGTGCCAGCAGTTCCTCTACGGCCACCAGGGGCTACACCTTC	CASSSSTATRGYTF
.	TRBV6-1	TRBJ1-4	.	TGTGCCAGCAGTGAAGCAGGGGGTAATGAAAAACTGTTTTTT	CASSEAGGNEKLFF
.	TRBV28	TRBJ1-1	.	TGTGCCAGCAGCCCCCCCACAGGGCGGACTGAAGCTTTCTTT	CASSPPTGRTEAFF
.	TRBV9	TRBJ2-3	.	TGTGCCAGCAGCGTAGGGACAGTCGATACGCAGTATTTT	CASSVGTVDTQYF